This T cell receptor (beta chain) was sequenced in a study of identifying expanded T cells in peripheral blood. The CDR3 covers 13 residues. The V gene's germline CDR1 is MDHEN and CDR2 SYDVKM. After removal of 5 bases from V and 5 bases from J, the junction contained 5 bases not matched to a gene. Clones were sequenced by immunoSEQ multiplex PCR, and TCRdb holds only the in-frame ones, with some missing. The sample carries 100,000 or so clones, roughly 87% recorded once. Concerning this clone: What it recognizes is unknown.

Overall study results and limits: Variance in clone template counts between roughly two-week samples significantly increased with total template count across all healthy donors. Roughly 1.2 clones differed between technical replicates, versus 16.4 and 19 over time.

Collection occurred without any documented infections or immune events in donors. What was sequenced was blood. The receptor was derived from a person between 18 and 70 years old in good health. The chain couples TRBV28 to TRBJ2-7; 8 positions agree with TRBD1. CDR3: CASSQTGVDEQYF. The CDR3, as DNA: TGTGCCAGCAGTCAGACAGGGGTGGACGAGCAGTACTTC.